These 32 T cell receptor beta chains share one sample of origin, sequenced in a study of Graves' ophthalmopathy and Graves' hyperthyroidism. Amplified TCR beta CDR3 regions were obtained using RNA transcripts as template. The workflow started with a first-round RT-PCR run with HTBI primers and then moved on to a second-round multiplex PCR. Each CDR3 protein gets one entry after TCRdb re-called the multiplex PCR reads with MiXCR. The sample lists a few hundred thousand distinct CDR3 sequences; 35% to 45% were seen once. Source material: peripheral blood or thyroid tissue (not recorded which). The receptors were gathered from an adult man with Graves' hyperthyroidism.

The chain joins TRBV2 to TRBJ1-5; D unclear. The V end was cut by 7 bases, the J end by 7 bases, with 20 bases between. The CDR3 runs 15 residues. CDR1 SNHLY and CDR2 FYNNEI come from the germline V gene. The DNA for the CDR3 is TGTGCCAGCAAGCGGGCCAGTCGGGATGAGCAGCCCCAGCATTTT. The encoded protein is CASKRASRDEQPQHF. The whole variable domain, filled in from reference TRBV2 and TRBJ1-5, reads EPEVTQTPSHQVTQMGQEVILRCVPISNHLYFYWYRQILGQKVEFLVSFYNNEISEKSEIFDDQFSVERPDGSNFTLKIRSTKLEDSAMYFCASKRASRDEQPQHFGDGTRLSIL.

In nucleotides, the CDR3 is TGTGCCAGCAGTGAAGCCGGGAACAGCGGGTGGTACAATGAGCAGTTCTTC. It yields the protein CASSEAGNSGWYNEQFF. The chain is built from TRBV2 and TRBJ2-7, with TRBD2 as a possible D gene (6 bases). The end of the DNA fits TRBJ2-1 better, so the J call may be wrong. CDR1 is SNHLY, CDR2 FYNNEI, per germline. The CDR3 consists of 17 residues.

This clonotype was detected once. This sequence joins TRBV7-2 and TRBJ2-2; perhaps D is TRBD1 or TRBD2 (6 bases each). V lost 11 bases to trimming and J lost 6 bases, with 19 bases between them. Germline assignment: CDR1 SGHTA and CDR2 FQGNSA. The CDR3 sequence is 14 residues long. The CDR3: CAWGRGLPAGELFF. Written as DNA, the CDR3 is TGTGCCTGGGGGCGGGGATTGCCCGCCGGGGAGCTGTTTTTT.

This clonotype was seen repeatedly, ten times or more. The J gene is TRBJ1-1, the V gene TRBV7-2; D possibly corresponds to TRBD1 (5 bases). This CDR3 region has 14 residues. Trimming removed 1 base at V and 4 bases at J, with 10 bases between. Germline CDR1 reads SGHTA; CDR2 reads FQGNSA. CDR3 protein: CASSLGRGFTEAFF. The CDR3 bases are TGTGCCAGCAGCTTAGGACGGGGGTTCACTGAAGCTTTCTTT.

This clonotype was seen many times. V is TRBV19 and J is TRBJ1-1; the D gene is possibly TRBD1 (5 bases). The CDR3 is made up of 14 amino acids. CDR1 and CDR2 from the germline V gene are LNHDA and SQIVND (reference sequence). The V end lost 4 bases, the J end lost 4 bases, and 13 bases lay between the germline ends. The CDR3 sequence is CASSRTKRGTEAFF. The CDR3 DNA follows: TGTGCCAGTAGTAGGACCAAAAGGGGCACTGAAGCTTTCTTT.

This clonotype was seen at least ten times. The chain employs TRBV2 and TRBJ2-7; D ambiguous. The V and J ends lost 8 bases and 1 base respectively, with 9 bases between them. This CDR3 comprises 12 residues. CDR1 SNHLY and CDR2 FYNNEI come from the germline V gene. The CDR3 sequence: CASVGKSYEQYF. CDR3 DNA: TGTGCCAGCGTTGGCAAATCCTACGAGCAGTACTTC.

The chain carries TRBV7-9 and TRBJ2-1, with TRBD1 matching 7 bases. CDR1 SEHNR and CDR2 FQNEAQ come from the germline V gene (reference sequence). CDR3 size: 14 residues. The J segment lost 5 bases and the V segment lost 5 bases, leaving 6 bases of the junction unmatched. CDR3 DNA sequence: TGTGCCAGCAGCCTACTGACAGGGAACAATGAGCAGTTCTTC. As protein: CASSLLTGNNEQFF.

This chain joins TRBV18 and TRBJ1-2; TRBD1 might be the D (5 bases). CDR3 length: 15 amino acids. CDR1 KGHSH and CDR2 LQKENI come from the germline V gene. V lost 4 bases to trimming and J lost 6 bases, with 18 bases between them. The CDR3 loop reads CASSHSQGSHNGYTF. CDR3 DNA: TGTGCCAGCTCACACTCGCAGGGATCCCATAATGGCTACACCTTC.

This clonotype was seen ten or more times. This CDR3 is CSARDELAGGFETQYF. CDR3 in DNA: TGCAGTGCTAGAGACGAGCTAGCGGGAGGGTTCGAGACCCAGTACTTC. This chain joins TRBV20-1 and TRBJ2-5; 12 nucleotides agree with TRBD2. Germline assignment: CDR1 DFQATT and CDR2 SNEGSKA (reference sequence). V lost 0 bases to trimming and J lost 5 bases; unmatched junction nucleotides: 7. This CDR3 contains 16 residues.

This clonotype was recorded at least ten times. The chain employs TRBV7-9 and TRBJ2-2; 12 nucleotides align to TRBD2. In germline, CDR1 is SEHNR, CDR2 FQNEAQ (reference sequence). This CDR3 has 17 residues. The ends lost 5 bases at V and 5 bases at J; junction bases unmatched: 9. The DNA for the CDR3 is TGTGCCAGCAGCCTCCTAGCGGGAGGGCCTAAAACCGGGGAGCTGTTTTTT. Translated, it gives CASSLLAGGPKTGELFF.

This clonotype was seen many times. The CDR3 coding sequence is TGTGCCAGTACAGACAGGGCGAATAATTCACCCCTCCACTTT. It specifies CASTDRANNSPLHF. The V and J genes are TRBV19 and TRBJ1-6, with 7 bases that match TRBD1. The CDR3 sequence is 14 residues long. The J segment lost 5 bases and the V segment lost 7 bases, leaving 5 bases of the junction unmatched. CDR1 and CDR2 (germline): LNHDA, SQIVND (reference sequence).

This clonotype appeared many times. In DNA form, the CDR3 reads TGTGCCAGCAGCTATACTAGCGGCGGAAGCTCCTACGAGCAGTACTTC. Amino acids: CASSYTSGGSSYEQYF. The V and J genes are TRBV7-6 and TRBJ2-7, with TRBD2 identical over 8 bases. J gave up 0 bases and V 4 bases, and 8 bases lay outside the gene matches. The length of the CDR3 is 16 residues. CDR1 and CDR2 from the germline V gene are SGHVS and FNYEAQ.

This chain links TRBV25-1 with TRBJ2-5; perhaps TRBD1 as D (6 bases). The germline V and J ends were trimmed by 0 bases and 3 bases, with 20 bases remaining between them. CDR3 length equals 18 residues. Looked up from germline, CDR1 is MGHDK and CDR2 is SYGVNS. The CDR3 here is CASSEYAIGGKGEETQYF. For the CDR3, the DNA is TGTGCCAGCAGTGAATACGCAATTGGGGGCAAAGGCGAAGAGACCCAGTACTTC.

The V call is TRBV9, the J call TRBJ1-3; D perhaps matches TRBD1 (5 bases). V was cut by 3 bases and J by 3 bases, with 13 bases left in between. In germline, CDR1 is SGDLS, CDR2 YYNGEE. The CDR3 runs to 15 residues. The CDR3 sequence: CASSADQGGGNTIYF. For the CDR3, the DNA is TGTGCCAGCAGCGCCGACCAGGGAGGTGGAAACACCATATATTTT.

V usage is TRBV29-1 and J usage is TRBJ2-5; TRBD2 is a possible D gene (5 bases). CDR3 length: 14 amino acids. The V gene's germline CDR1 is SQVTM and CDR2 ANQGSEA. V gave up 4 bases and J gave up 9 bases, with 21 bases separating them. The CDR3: CSVVTGISNQPQYF. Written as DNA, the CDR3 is TGCAGCGTTGTAACCGGGATCAGCAATCAGCCCCAGTACTTC.

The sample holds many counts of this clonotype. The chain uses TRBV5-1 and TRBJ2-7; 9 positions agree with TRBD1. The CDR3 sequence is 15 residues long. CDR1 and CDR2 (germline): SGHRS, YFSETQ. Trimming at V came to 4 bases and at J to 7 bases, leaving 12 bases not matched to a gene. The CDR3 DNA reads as TGCGCCAGCAGCCGAGGGGACAGGGCGGCGCGGGAGCAGTACTTC. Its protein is CASSRGDRAAREQYF.

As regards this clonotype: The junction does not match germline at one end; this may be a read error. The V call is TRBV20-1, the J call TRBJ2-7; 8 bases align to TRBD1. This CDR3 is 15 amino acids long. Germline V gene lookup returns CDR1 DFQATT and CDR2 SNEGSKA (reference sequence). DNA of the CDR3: TGCAGTGCTAGAGAGGCCCCCGGACAGGGCTACGGGCAGTACTTC. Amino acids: CSAREAPGQGYGQYF.

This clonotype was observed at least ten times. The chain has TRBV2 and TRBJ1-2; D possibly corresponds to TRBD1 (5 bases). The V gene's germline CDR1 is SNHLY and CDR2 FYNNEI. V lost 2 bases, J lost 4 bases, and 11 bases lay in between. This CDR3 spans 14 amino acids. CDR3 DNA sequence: TGTGCCAGCAGTGAAATGACAGTTTCCTATGGCTACACCTTC. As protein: CASSEMTVSYGYTF.

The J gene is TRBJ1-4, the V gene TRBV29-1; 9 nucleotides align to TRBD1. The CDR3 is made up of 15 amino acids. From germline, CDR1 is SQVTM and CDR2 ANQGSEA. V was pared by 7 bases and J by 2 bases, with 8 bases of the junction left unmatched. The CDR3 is CSGETGQGTNEKLFF. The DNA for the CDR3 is TGCAGCGGCGAAACTGGACAGGGGACTAATGAAAAACTGTTTTTT.

The CDR3 loop is CSVEDGLHDNSPLHF. In nucleotides, the CDR3 is TGCAGCGTTGAAGACGGACTCCATGATAATTCACCCCTCCACTTT. V gene TRBV29-1 combines with J gene TRBJ1-6; D unclear. This CDR3 has 15 residues. V was cut by 0 bases and J by 5 bases, with 11 bases left in between. Per germline, CDR1 SQVTM and CDR2 ANQGSEA.

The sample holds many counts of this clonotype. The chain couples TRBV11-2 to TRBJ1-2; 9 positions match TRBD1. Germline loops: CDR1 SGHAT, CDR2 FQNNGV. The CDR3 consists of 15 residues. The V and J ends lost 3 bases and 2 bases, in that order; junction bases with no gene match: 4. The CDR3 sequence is CASSFNRGRNYGYTF. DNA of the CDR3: TGTGCCAGCAGCTTTAACAGGGGGCGCAACTATGGCTACACCTTC.

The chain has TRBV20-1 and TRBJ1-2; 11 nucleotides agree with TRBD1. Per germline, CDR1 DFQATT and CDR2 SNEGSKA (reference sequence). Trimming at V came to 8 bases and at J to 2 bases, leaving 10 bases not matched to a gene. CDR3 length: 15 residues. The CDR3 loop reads CSYSGQGENNYGYTF. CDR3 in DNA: TGCAGTTACTCGGGACAGGGGGAGAACAACTATGGCTACACCTTC.

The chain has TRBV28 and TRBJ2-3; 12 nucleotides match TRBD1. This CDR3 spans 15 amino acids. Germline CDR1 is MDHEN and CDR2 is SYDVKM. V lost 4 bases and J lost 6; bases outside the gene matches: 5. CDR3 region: CASSSGGQGADTQYF. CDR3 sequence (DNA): TGTGCCAGCAGTTCTGGGGGACAGGGGGCTGATACGCAGTATTTT. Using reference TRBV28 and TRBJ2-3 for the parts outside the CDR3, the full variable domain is DVKVTQSSRYLVKRTGEKVFLECVQDMDHENMFWYRQDPGLGLRLIYFSYDVKMKEKGDIPEGYSVSREKKERFSLILESASTNQTSMYLCASSSGGQGADTQYFGPGTRLTVL.

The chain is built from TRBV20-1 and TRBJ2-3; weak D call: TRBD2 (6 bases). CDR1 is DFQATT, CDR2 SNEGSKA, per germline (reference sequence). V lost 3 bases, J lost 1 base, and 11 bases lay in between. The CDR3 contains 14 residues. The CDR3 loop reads CSARLRGGTDTQYF. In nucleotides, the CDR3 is TGCAGTGCTAGGCTTCGCGGGGGCACAGATACGCAGTATTTT.

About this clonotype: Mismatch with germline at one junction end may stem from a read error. The CDR3 loop reads CASSSGLSVYNEQFF. As DNA, the CDR3 is TGTGCCAGCAGTTCGGGACTATCGGTCTACAATGAGCAGTTCTTC. This rearrangement joins TRBV10-3 to TRBJ2-7; 7 positions match TRBD2. The closer fit of TRBJ2-1 to the DNA end suggests the J call may be wrong. The CDR3 length is 15 residues. Germline CDR1 ENHRY, CDR2 SYGVKD.

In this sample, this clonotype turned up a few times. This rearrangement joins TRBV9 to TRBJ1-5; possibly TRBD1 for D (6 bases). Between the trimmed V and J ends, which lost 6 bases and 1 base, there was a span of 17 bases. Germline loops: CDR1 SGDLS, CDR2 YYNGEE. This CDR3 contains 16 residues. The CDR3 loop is CASNIRGPESNQPQHF. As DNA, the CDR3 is TGTGCCAGCAATATCAGGGGACCGGAGAGCAATCAGCCCCAGCATTTT.

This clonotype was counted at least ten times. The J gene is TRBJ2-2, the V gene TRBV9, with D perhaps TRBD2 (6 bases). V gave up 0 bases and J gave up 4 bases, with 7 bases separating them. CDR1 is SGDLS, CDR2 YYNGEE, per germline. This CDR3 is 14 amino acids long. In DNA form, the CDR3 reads TGTGCCAGCAGCGTAGGCGGGGTCACCGGGGAGCTGTTTTTT. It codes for CASSVGGVTGELFF.

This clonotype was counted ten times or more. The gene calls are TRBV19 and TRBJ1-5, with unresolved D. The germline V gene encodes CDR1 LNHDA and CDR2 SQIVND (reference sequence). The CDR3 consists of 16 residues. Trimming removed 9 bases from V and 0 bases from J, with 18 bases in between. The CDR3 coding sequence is TGTGCCAGCAAAACACCGGGAGAAAATAGCAATCAGCCCCAGCATTTT. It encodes CASKTPGENSNQPQHF.

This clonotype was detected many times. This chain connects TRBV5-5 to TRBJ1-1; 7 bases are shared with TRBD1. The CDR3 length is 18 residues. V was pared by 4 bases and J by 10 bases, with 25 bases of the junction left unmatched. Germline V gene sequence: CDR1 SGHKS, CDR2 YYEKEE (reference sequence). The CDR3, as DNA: TGTGCCAGCAGCCCAAGATGGACAGGCCGTCGGGTGACCGCTGCAGCTTTCTTT. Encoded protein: CASSPRWTGRRVTAAAFF.

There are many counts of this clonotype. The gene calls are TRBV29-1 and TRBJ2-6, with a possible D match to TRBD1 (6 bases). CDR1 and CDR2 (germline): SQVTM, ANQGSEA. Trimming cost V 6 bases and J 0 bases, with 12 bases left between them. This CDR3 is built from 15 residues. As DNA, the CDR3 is TGCAGCGTCGCGAGCAGGGGCTCTGGGGCCAACGTCCTGACTTTC. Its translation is CSVASRGSGANVLTF.

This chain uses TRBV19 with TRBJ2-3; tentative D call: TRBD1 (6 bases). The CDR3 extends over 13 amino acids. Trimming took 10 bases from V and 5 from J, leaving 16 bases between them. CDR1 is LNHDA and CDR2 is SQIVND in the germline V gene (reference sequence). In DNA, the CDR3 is TGTGCCACCACCTACAGGGAGATAGATACGCAGTATTTT. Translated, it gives CATTYREIDTQYF.

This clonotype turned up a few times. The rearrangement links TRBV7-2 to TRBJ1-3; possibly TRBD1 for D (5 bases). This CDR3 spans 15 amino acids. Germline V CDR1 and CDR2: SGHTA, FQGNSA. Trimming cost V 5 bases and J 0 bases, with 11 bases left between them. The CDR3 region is CASSRGGLSGNTIYF. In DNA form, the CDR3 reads TGTGCCAGCAGCCGGGGCGGTCTCTCTGGAAACACCATATATTTT.